The entry that follows covers one T cell receptor (beta chain) sequence. What it binds is not known. The data were obtained in a study of early T cells in non-severe SARS-CoV-2 infection. Study-level information: Sequencing input comprised bulk RNA from unsorted whole blood; chain pairing was not available. Regarding the study as a whole: VDJdb-based annotation leaned toward anti-spike CD8 responses and missed private and CD4 specificities.

After removal of 6 bases from V and 2 bases from J, the junction contained 9 bases not matched to a gene. CDR1 and CDR2 (germline): SGHAT, FQDESV (reference sequence). The CDR3 consists of 16 residues. Individual cDNA molecules received unique molecular identifiers during library preparation. TCRdb ran MiXCR on the 5' RACE reads and lists one entry per CDR3 protein. This repertoire shows some 49,000 distinct CDR3 sequences, about 4.1% found once; its top ten account for 5% to 6.5%. The sequenced sample was whole blood. The rearrangement joins TRBV11-1 to TRBJ2-3; 9 nucleotides agree with TRBD1. The clonotype originates from an adult who was a healthcare worker with PCR-confirmed SARS-CoV-2 infection or an uninfected control (not recorded which). The CDR3 region is CASSSGDRATTDTQYF. The CDR3 DNA reads as TGTGCCAGCAGTTCGGGGGACAGGGCGACCACAGATACGCAGTATTTT.